The next 6 T cell receptor beta chains were all read from a single sample in a study of regulatory T cells in long-lasting Graves disease (dated by TCRdb to the early 2020s). The time point label here, explained by the study, means: newly diagnosed GD, antithyroid drugs for less than 3 months. For both TCR sequencing and RNA sequencing, RNA was extracted from PBMCs in TRIzol. Libraries were constructed by multiplex PCR. Sequenced using an Illumina HiSeq 4000. TCR beta libraries were built with iRepertoire HTBI primers and Arm-PCR amplification of CDR3 regions. TCRdb redid the processing of the public reads, applying fastp at Q25 and MiXCR, and retained in-frame beta chains. For every CDR3 protein sequence, its rows merge into one entry that carries the most common genes and DNA. The table for this sample lists hundreds of thousands of distinct CDR3 sequences; around 12% of them were counted only once. Jointly, the top ten make up more than 8% of the sample.

The sample also formed part of further work on T cells in Graves' hyperthyroidism and ophthalmopathy.

The input for sequencing was peripheral blood mononuclear cells (PBMCs), taken at new diagnosis, from a patient treated with antithyroid drugs. Source of these receptors: a woman aged 30 to 39 with Graves disease. Donor details come from another sample of the same person, matched by shared clones.

This clonotype was observed many times. The chain uses TRBV9 and TRBJ1-3; D is unresolved. This CDR3 contains 16 residues. Trimming took 3 bases from V and 1 from J, leaving 14 bases between them. CDR1 SGDLS and CDR2 YYNGEE come from the germline V gene. The CDR3 loop reads CASSGPGSKSGNTIYF. Here the CDR3 DNA reads TGTGCCAGCAGCGGACCCGGAAGCAAGTCTGGAAACACCATATATTTT.

The table lists this clonotype with a few counts. The V gene is TRBV3-1, the J gene TRBJ2-5; D remains ambiguous. Germline V lookup: CDR1 LGHDT, CDR2 YNNKEL (reference sequence). Trimming pared 0 bases from V and 4 bases from J, leaving 6 bases between. This CDR3 spans 13 amino acids. The CDR3 nucleotides read TGTGCCAGCAGCCAAGATCATTCAGAGACCCAGTACTTC. This gives the protein CASSQDHSETQYF.

This clonotype was recorded at least ten times. The CDR3 here is CASSFQQGHYGYTF. CDR3 nucleotides: TGTGCCAGCAGCTTTCAGCAGGGGCACTATGGCTACACCTTC. This chain uses TRBV11-2 with TRBJ1-2; tentatively, D is TRBD1 (6 bases). CDR3 length equals 14 residues. The germline gives CDR1 SGHAT, CDR2 FQNNGV. The V end was cut by 3 bases, the J end by 3 bases, with 11 bases between.

This clonotype has a count of ten or more. The chain has TRBV7-8 and TRBJ2-7, with TRBD2 identical over 7 bases. The CDR3 runs to 17 residues. Germline V gene data show CDR1 as SGHVS and CDR2 as FQNEAQ. V trimming: 1 base; J trimming: 3 bases; junction bases outside the gene matches: 12. CDR3 region: CASSLDGEGKGGYEQYF. The CDR3 DNA reads TGTGCCAGCAGCTTAGACGGGGAGGGGAAGGGTGGCTACGAGCAGTACTTC.

This clonotype was detected ten times or more. V usage is TRBV18 and J usage is TRBJ1-2; D might be TRBD1 (5 bases). Trimming took 2 bases from V and 3 from J, leaving 10 bases between them. This CDR3 region has 14 residues. Germline lookup yields CDR1 KGHSH and CDR2 LQKENI. For the CDR3, the DNA is TGTGCCAGCTCACCATCCCCCAGGGACTATGGCTACACCTTC. The encoded protein is CASSPSPRDYGYTF.

This clonotype has a handful of counts. The V gene is TRBV9, the J gene TRBJ2-5; tentatively, D is TRBD2 (5 bases). CDR3 length: 14 amino acids. V was pared by 0 bases and J by 2 bases, with 8 bases between. CDR1 is SGDLS, CDR2 YYNGEE, per germline. CDR3 bases: TGTGCCAGCAGCGTAGGGTCGGGACAAGAGACCCAGTACTTC. Residues: CASSVGSGQETQYF.